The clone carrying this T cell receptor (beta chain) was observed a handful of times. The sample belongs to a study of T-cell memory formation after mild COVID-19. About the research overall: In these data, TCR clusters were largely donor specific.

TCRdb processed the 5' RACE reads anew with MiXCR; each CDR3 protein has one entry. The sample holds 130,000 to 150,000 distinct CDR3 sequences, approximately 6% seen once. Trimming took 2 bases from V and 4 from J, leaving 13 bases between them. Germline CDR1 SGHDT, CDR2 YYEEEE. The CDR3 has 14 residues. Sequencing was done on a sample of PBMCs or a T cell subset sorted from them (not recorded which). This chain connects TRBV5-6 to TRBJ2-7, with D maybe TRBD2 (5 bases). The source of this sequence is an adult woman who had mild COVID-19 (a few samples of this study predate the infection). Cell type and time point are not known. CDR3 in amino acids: CASSFRGVRYEQYF. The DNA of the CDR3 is TGTGCCAGCAGCTTTCGGGGTGTGAGGTACGAGCAGTACTTC.